The 20 T cell receptor beta chains below all came from one sample that was sequenced in a study of graft-versus-host responses after intestinal transplantation. The data were produced by immunoSEQ multiplex PCR, yet TCRdb's version contains in-frame clones alone and is incomplete. The sample carries about 10,000 clones, nearly 95% recorded once. Sequencing was performed on PBMCs, taken about 45 days after intestinal transplantation. These TCRs come from a human patient who received an intestinal transplant, so some T cells may come from the graft donor.

The chain combines TRBV13 with TRBJ1-1, with D perhaps TRBD1 (6 bases). The CDR3 loop spans 13 amino acids. Per the germline V gene, CDR1 is PRHDT and CDR2 is FYEKMQ (reference sequence). V was pared by 6 bases and J by 4 bases, with 12 bases between. The CDR3 sequence is CASREGGSTEAFF. The CDR3 region has the DNA TGTGCCAGCAGGGAGGGGGGGAGCACTGAAGCTTTCTTT.

J is TRBJ1-5 and V is TRBV6-6; D call uncertain. CDR3 length: 14 residues. Germline V gene data show CDR1 as MNHNY and CDR2 as SVGAGI (reference sequence). The V and J ends lost 6 bases and 5 bases respectively, with 14 bases between them. The CDR3 region has the DNA TGTGCCAGCAGGCCGTGGGTTGGGGATCAGCCCCAGCATTTT. It codes for CASRPWVGDQPQHF.

The chain combines TRBV5-4 with TRBJ2-7; 10 nucleotides match TRBD1. Per the germline V gene, CDR1 is SGHNT and CDR2 is YYREEE (reference sequence). The ends lost 4 bases at V and 7 bases at J; junction bases unmatched: 11. The CDR3 contains 15 residues. CDR3 DNA sequence: TGTGCCAGCAGCCGACAGGGGGCAGGCCTGGGTGAGCAGTACTTC. Its protein product is CASSRQGAGLGEQYF.

The chain has TRBV27 and TRBJ1-4, with D unresolved. The CDR3 totals 11 residues. V lost 3 bases and J lost 7, with 3 bases in between. Germline CDR1 is MNHEY and CDR2 is SMNVEV (reference sequence). CDR3 DNA: TGTGCCAGCAGTTTGGGTGAAAAACTGTTTTTT. Translating gives CASSLGEKLFF. The whole variable domain, remainder taken from reference TRBV27 and TRBJ1-4, is EAQVTQNPRYLITVTGKKLTVTCSQNMNHEYMSWYRQDPGLGLRQIYYSMNVEVTDKGDVPEGYKVSRKEKRNFPLILESPSPNQTSLYFCASSLGEKLFFGSGTQLSVL.

This rearrangement joins TRBV15 to TRBJ2-5; D perhaps matches TRBD2 (6 bases). The germline V and J ends were trimmed by 4 bases and 5 bases, with 14 bases remaining between them. Germline V lookup: CDR1 LNHNV, CDR2 YYDKDF (reference sequence). The CDR3 is 14 amino acids. Here the CDR3 reads CATSNPASAETQYF. The CDR3 nucleotides read TGTGCCACCAGCAATCCGGCTAGCGCGGAGACCCAGTACTTC. Full variable domain (outside the CDR3, taken from reference TRBV15 and TRBJ2-5): DAMVIQNPRYQVTQFGKPVTLSCSQTLNHNVMYWYQQKSSQAPKLLFHYYDKDFNNEADTPDNFQSRRPNTSFCFLDIRSPGLGDTAMYLCATSNPASAETQYFGPGTRLLVL.

The V and J genes are TRBV19 and TRBJ2-3; 11 positions match TRBD2. J lost 4 bases, V lost 1 base, and 4 bases had no gene match. CDR3 size: 16 residues. Germline CDR1 reads LNHDA; CDR2 reads SQIVND (reference sequence). The CDR3 DNA follows: TGTGCCAGTAGTATAGGTAGCGGGGGGGCGGCAGATACGCAGTATTTT. Protein sequence: CASSIGSGGAADTQYF. Full variable domain (rest looked up from reference TRBV19 and TRBJ2-3): DGGITQSPKYLFRKEGQNVTLSCEQNLNHDAMYWYRQDPGQGLRLIYYSQIVNDFQKGDIAEGYSVSREKKESFPLTVTSAQKNPTAFYLCASSIGSGGAADTQYFGPGTRLTVL.

This clone appeared once. The rearrangement links TRBV9 to TRBJ2-3, with 13 bases that match TRBD2. Germline trimming cut 4 bases from V and 2 bases from J; bases unmatched to any gene: 10. This CDR3 has 18 amino acids. Germline V gene sequence: CDR1 SGDLS, CDR2 YYNGEE. The CDR3 bases are TGTGCCAGCAGCCCCTCAAGGACTAGCGGGGGCCTCACAGATACGCAGTATTTT. Protein sequence: CASSPSRTSGGLTDTQYF.

V gene TRBV10-3 combines with J gene TRBJ1-5; D unresolved. CDR3 length: 15 amino acids. Looked up from germline, CDR1 is ENHRY and CDR2 is SYGVKD. V was pared by 0 bases and J by 6 bases, with 12 bases between. CDR3 nucleotide sequence: TGTGCCATCAGTGAGTCGAACACGCAGGCTCAGCCCCAGCATTTT. Protein sequence: CAISESNTQAQPQHF.

The CDR3 loop reads CAISAGYGYTF. DNA of the CDR3: TGTGCCATCAGTGCCGGTTATGGCTACACCTTC. The chain has TRBV10-3 and TRBJ1-2; D unclear. Germline lookup yields CDR1 ENHRY and CDR2 SYGVKD. The V and J ends lost 4 bases and 5 bases respectively, with 5 bases between them. The length of the CDR3 is 11 residues.

The rearrangement uses TRBV10-1 and TRBJ2-7; the match to TRBD2 covers 7 bases. This CDR3 comprises 13 residues. Germline trimming cut 0 bases from V and 5 bases from J; bases unmatched to any gene: 1. Germline V gene lookup returns CDR1 WNHNN and CDR2 SYGVQD (reference sequence). CDR3 residues: CASSESGGDEQYF. The DNA of the CDR3 is TGCGCCAGCAGTGAGTCGGGAGGGGACGAGCAGTACTTC.

This rearrangement joins TRBV4-2 to TRBJ2-7; TRBD2 aligns across 8 bases. V lost 0 bases and J lost 7; bases outside the gene matches: 8. The CDR3 covers 15 residues. The germline CDR1 and CDR2 sequences are LGHNA and YNFKEQ. CDR3 nucleotide sequence: TGTGCCAGCAGCCAAGAGTCGGGACTAGTCTCTGAGCAGTACTTC. It codes for CASSQESGLVSEQYF.

J is TRBJ2-7 and V is TRBV21-1; the DNA was not used to check the table's D call, TRBD2. TRBV21-1 is a known pseudogene. CDR3 length: 12 amino acids. CDR3 nucleotide sequence: TGTGCCAGAACGGCGGGGCCCTACGAGCAGTACTTC. Its protein product is CARTAGPYEQYF.

The V gene is TRBV9, the J gene TRBJ2-5; perhaps TRBD2 as D (6 bases). The CDR3 totals 15 residues. In germline, CDR1 is SGDLS, CDR2 YYNGEE. V lost 0 bases, J lost 4 bases, and 13 bases lay in between. This CDR3 reads CASSVGVGGIETQYF. Written as DNA, the CDR3 is TGTGCCAGCAGCGTAGGGGTTGGGGGGATAGAGACCCAGTACTTC. The whole variable domain, filled in from reference TRBV9 and TRBJ2-5, reads DSGVTQTPKHLITATGQRVTLRCSPRSGDLSVYWYQQSLDQGLQFLIQYYNGEERAKGNILERFSAQQFPDLHSELNLSSLELGDSALYFCASSVGVGGIETQYFGPGTRLLVL.

The CDR3 nucleotides are TGTGCCAGCAGCTTGGCCGGCGCGGCGGGCCGACCAGGCGTCGACACCCAGTACTTC. This codes for CASSLAGAAGRPGVDTQYF. This rearrangement joins TRBV5-6 to TRBJ2-5, with D maybe TRBD2 (5 bases). Between the trimmed V and J ends, which lost 0 bases and 8 bases, there was a span of 29 bases. Germline CDR1 reads SGHDT; CDR2 reads YYEEEE. The CDR3 spans 19 residues.

The chain joins TRBV5-6 to TRBJ1-6; D call uncertain. Germline V gives CDR1 SGHDT, CDR2 YYEEEE. CDR3 length equals 13 residues. Between the trimmed V and J ends, which lost 0 bases and 7 bases, there was a span of 5 bases. The CDR3: CASSLDTNSPLHF. DNA of the CDR3: TGTGCCAGCAGCTTGGACACCAATTCACCCCTCCACTTT.

CDR3 region: CASSLVGPDGYTF. The CDR3 region has the DNA TGTGCCAGCAGCTTGGTAGGGCCGGACGGCTACACCTTC. The chain employs TRBV11-2 and TRBJ1-2, with no clear D. This CDR3 region has 13 residues. V lost 3 bases and J lost 8, with 13 bases in between. Germline CDR1 reads SGHAT; CDR2 reads FQNNGV.

In regard to this clone: A read error may produce the germline difference seen at one junction end. The gene calls are TRBV20-1 and TRBJ1-2; the D gene is possibly TRBD1 (5 bases). The V gene's germline CDR1 is DFQATT and CDR2 SNEGSKA (reference sequence). CDR3 length equals 9 residues. Here the CDR3 reads CSAHPGTVF. The CDR3 bases are TGCAGTGCCCACCCGGGGACTGTCTTC.

The chain recombines TRBV5-4 with TRBJ2-5; D is perhaps TRBD2 (6 bases). V lost 3 bases and J 2 bases, leaving 8 bases between the germline ends. There are 13 residues in the CDR3. Germline V CDR1 and CDR2: SGHNT, YYREEE (reference sequence). CDR3 DNA sequence: TGTGCCAGCAGCTGGGACTCACAAGAGACCCAGTACTTC. This translates into CASSWDSQETQYF.

V gene TRBV5-3 combines with J gene TRBJ2-7; tentatively, D is TRBD2 (6 bases). TRBV5-3 is recorded as an ORF, its role being uncertain. V shed 0 bases and J shed 0 bases, with 19 bases lying between them. This CDR3 spans 18 amino acids. The DNA of the CDR3 is TGTGCCAGAAGCTTGGTTTGTCTGGGGGGACTCTACTCCTACGAGCAGTACTTC. Its translation is CARSLVCLGGLYSYEQYF.

This sequence joins TRBV5-1 and TRBJ1-5; weak D call: TRBD1 (5 bases). Germline lookup yields CDR1 SGHRS and CDR2 YFSETQ. V lost 0 bases to trimming and J lost 4 bases, with 11 bases between them. The CDR3 contains 15 residues. The chain's CDR3 is CASSLDPSGNQPQHF. The CDR3 DNA is TGCGCCAGCAGCTTGGACCCCTCAGGGAATCAGCCCCAGCATTTT.